This T cell receptor (beta chain) was sequenced for a study of T cells expressing NK-cell markers. About the research overall: Investigators obtained TCR beta repertoires from sorted CD3+CD56+NKG2C+, CD3+CD56+NKG2C- and CD3+CD56-NKG2C+ T cells. Notes on the study in general: Once again these clonotypes came out on top in the CD3+CD56-NKG2C+ fraction of a few donors. The study left the HCMV specificity of expanded NKG2C+ T cell clones unresolved.

A note on this clonotype: No antigen is known for it.

CDR3 length equals 13 residues. Germline lookup yields CDR1 SGHRS and CDR2 YFSETQ. UMI-tagged 5'RACE template switching yielded the TCR beta cDNA. Reanalyzing the 5' RACE reads, TCRdb keeps one entry per CDR3 protein, without DNA. The specimen's table records a few hundred thousand distinct CDR3 sequences. This chain links TRBV5-1 with TRBJ2-3; checking the TCRdb D call of TRBD1 is not possible without DNA. Material: blood T cells: a sorted CD56 or NKG2C T cell subset, CD4+ or CD8+ T cells, or bulk PBMC T cells (not recorded which). This clonotype was sampled from a man aged 18 to 29 in good health. This CDR3 reads CASRTDITDTQYF.